This paragraph covers one T cell receptor (beta chain) sequence. This record comes from a study of blood T cell repertoires in COVID-19. Looking at the study overall: PBMCs, B-cell-depleted T cells, or T cells provided the cDNA or gDNA that made up the material.

Germline CDR1 and CDR2: MNHEY and SVGAGI. V shed 5 bases and J shed 7 bases, with 17 bases lying between them. The CDR3 is 14 residues long. Original data processing: Nucleated cell counts were estimated from reference gene primer amplification. The repertoire was sequenced with immunoSEQ multiplex PCR; TCRdb's copy has only in-frame clones and lacks some. V and J calls and clone size are those listed in that table; D and trimming were worked out from the DNA. The sample carries roughly 150,000 clones, approximately 90% recorded once. This sequence was found in a woman aged 80 or over with acute or convalescent COVID-19. The chain has TRBV6-5 and TRBJ1-1; no definite D call. What was sequenced was peripheral blood. The CDR3 coding sequence is TGTGCCAGCAGTCAATGGGTCGAGCAGGATGAAGCTTTCTTT. Translation gives CASSQWVEQDEAFF.